This T cell receptor (beta chain) originates from a study of Ad26.COV2.S vaccination and SARS-CoV-2 variants. Of note for this clone: Its antigen remains unknown.

Study-level findings and limits: A substantial breadth of spike-specific CD8+ and CD4+ T cell responses after vaccination has been reported. From the TCR breadth and depth analyses, total T cell responses may have been underestimated.

The V and J ends lost 4 bases and 0 bases respectively, with 9 bases between them. From germline, CDR1 is SQVTM and CDR2 ANQGSEA. This CDR3 region has 13 residues. Assay used: immunoSEQ multiplex PCR; TCRdb lists only in-frame clones, some missing. The table includes 350,000 to 450,000 clones, about 90% detected once. The sequence came from a human donor who had recovered from COVID-19. V usage is TRBV29-1 and J usage is TRBJ1-1, with D tentatively TRBD1 (5 bases). The sample was peripheral blood, taken after recovery from COVID-19. CDR3 region: CSVAPGMNTEAFF. The CDR3 DNA follows: TGCAGCGTTGCCCCAGGGATGAACACTGAAGCTTTCTTT.